This paragraph reports one T cell receptor (beta chain). Its antigen is undetermined. The sample belongs to a study of T-cell memory formation after mild COVID-19. Study findings and constraints: For contracting clones, CD4+ ones sat mainly in CM and EM, CD8+ in EMRA. From day 15 to 85, contracting clones were balanced between CD4 and CD8, whereas later expanders leaned toward CD4+.

One entry per CDR3 protein, called by TCRdb with MiXCR from the 5' RACE reads. This sample carries some 210,000 distinct CDR3 sequences, 15% to 20% of them seen once, and the ten largest clones take 2.4%. Trimming stripped 3 bases from V and 1 base from J, with 15 bases between. The CDR3 has 15 amino acids. Germline V CDR1 and CDR2: DFQATT, SNEGSKA (reference sequence). The origin of this receptor is an adult woman who had mild COVID-19 (a few samples of this study predate the infection). Cell type and time point are not known. The specimen sequenced was PBMCs or a T cell subset sorted from them (not recorded which). The chain recombines TRBV20-1 with TRBJ1-1; a weak D match, TRBD1 (5 bases). The CDR3 region is CSASLMRGTNTEAFF. The DNA of the CDR3 is TGCAGTGCTAGTTTGATGCGCGGGACGAACACTGAAGCTTTCTTT.